Included here is one T cell receptor (beta chain) sequence, with context. This clonotype was detected many times. Its antigen remains undetermined. The sample holds no much larger clone one base away, and base qualities are not on file. This entry comes from a study of T cells in Graves' hyperthyroidism and ophthalmopathy (dated by TCRdb to about 2019). At the level of the whole study: Peripheral blood samples were taken at the time of initial diagnosis, prior to any treatment. TCR V-J signatures able to tell the groups apart were searched for in a discovery cohort of around 95 patients, of whom roughly 42 had Graves' ophthalmopathy and 55 to 65 had stable Graves' hyperthyroidism. The 100 discovery patients were randomly split 7:3 into training and test sets. TCR Vbeta CDR3 sequencing of around 130 peripheral blood samples (under 45 ophthalmopathy, over 70 hyperthyroidism and approximately 17 progressor patients) is reported in the paper. After blood sampling, hyperthyroidism patients were treated with methimazole at a starting dose of 30 mg daily, and ophthalmopathy patients were treated with high-dose intravenous methylprednisolone. Whether ophthalmopathy could be predicted prospectively was tested in an independent validation cohort made up of 18 hyperthyroidism patients plus 17 patients who later progressed to ophthalmopathy. In roughly six Graves' hyperthyroidism patients, the study also compared T-cell repertoires from thyroid tissue with T-cell repertoires from blood.

Reading from cysteine to phenylalanine, the CDR3 counts 14 amino acids. Just CDR3 DNA is preserved here, 42 bases in frame from base 1. Per the germline V gene, MNHNS is the CDR1 and SASEGT is the CDR2. V is pared back by 6 bases and J by 7 bases, with 16 bases lying between the germline termini. Study-level results and caveats: A model built on a 13 V-J signature distinguished ophthalmopathy from stable hyperthyroidism, reaching roughly 88% sensitivity and around 82% specificity in cross-validation and 80%/75% in testing. No statistical method was used to set the sample size in advance, and investigators knew the group allocation. In validation, progression to ophthalmopathy was predicted by the model with approximately 67% sensitivity and approximately 78% specificity, a median of about 6.4 months before onset. Most expanded thyroid clonotypes (frequency above 0.001) were also found in blood, which suggests that blood repertoires may mirror thyroid immune responses.

Hyperthyroidism patients were newly diagnosed, had a disease duration of under 2 months, and were aged 18 to 65 years. Any patient with an uncontrolled infection, another autoimmune disease, pregnancy or lactation was excluded. Diagnoses were established on the basis of clinical symptoms, serum thyroxine and TRAb, thyroid ultrasound, and orbital computed tomography. Blood from progressor patients was collected at the time of first diagnosis with hyperthyroidism, before any ophthalmopathy symptoms had appeared. Ficoll-Paque density gradient centrifugation was used to isolate PBMCs from 10 ml of fresh peripheral blood. Patients classed as progressors first received a Graves' hyperthyroidism diagnosis and then went on to develop ophthalmopathy during follow-up. Total RNA was extracted with Trizol reagent, and quality was checked on an Agilent 2100 Bioanalyzer. Amplification of TCR beta CDR3 regions was carried out from RNA transcripts. The TCR CDR3 was subjected to a first round of RT-PCR using the HTBI primer set and the Qiagen OneStep RT-PCR kit. The libraries were constructed in a second round of multiplex PCR and then size-selected and purified. Sequencing of the libraries was done on an Illumina HiSeq2000 using paired-end 100 bp reads. Concerning the study's data processing: Raw data were processed with SOAPnuke, discarding reads with adapters, uncalled bases, mean Phred below 15, or no exact constant-primer or identifier match. COPE v1.2.5 was used to merge high-quality paired reads, and clonotypes were defined as unique nucleotide sequences. MiTCR v1.1 was used to align the clonotypes against IMGT TRBV, TRBD and TRBJ reference segments. The analysis included only V-J combinations with a frequency above 0.0001, which together covered more than 99% of the repertoires. A TCS score was defined as the ratio between F50 (clonal expansion) and ExV (chaos), using BLOSUM62-based TCRdist between CDR3 peptides within each V-J. Welch's t-statistics and random forest reduced some 510 V-J features to 10 to 15, which were used in a naive Bayes classifier (R e1071). TCRdb handled the public reads itself, with Q25 trimming in fastp and clone calling in MiXCR, and kept productive beta chains. Rows with a matching CDR3 protein are joined into one entry that keeps the most common DNA and genes. In this record, the V and J calls reflect TCRdb's handling and not the investigators' own analysis. This sample lists some 600,000 distinct CDR3 sequences; about 15% were detected once. The ten largest clones capture 5.5% to 7.5% of the sample.

Sequencing input: blood. The rearranged chain carries TRBV6-1 and TRBJ1-5, with the D segment identity uncertain. This TCR was recovered from a woman under 40 with Graves' hyperthyroidism that later progressed to Graves' ophthalmopathy. The CDR3 protein sequence reads: CASRRASSGQPQHF. The bases are TGTGCCAGCAGAAGGGCCTCCAGCGGCCAGCCCCAGCATTTT.